One and the same sample provided the 18 T cell receptor beta chains below, sequenced in a study of shared clonotypes between healthy human individuals. Assay: immunoSEQ multiplex PCR; the TCRdb copy retains only in-frame clones and omits some. The data contain roughly 380,000 clones, roughly 96% of them seen just once; the ten biggest clones take up approximately 0.32%. The sample comprised memory CD8+ T cells sorted from blood. The sample's subset: CD45RO+ cells pooled with CCR7-negative TemRA cells. The receptors stem from a man aged 25 to 40 in good health.

The chain joins TRBV7-9 to TRBJ2-2; D not resolved. With 3 bases removed from V and 5 bases from J, the gap between germline ends came to 10 bases. The CDR3 length is 14 residues. Germline CDR1 and CDR2: SEHNR and FQNEAQ (reference sequence). CDR3 DNA: TGTGCCAGCAGCTTGGCCTCCCAGACCGGGGAGCTGTTTTTT. It is translated as CASSLASQTGELFF.

The rearrangement uses TRBV6-5 and TRBJ2-1; D is unclear. The V gene lost 6 bases and the J gene lost 3 bases, with 15 bases spanning the gap. In germline, CDR1 is MNHEY, CDR2 SVGAGI. This CDR3 is 15 amino acids long. The CDR3 DNA reads as TGTGCCAGCAGCCCTTTCGACTCCCGCTACAATGAGCAGTTCTTC. This encodes CASSPFDSRYNEQFF.

The gene calls are TRBV7-8 and TRBJ2-1; possibly TRBD1 or TRBD2 for D (5 bases each). The germline gives CDR1 SGHVS, CDR2 FQNEAQ. The V end was cut by 6 bases, the J end by 4 bases, with 13 bases between. This CDR3 region has 14 residues. The DNA of the CDR3 is TGTGCCAGCAGGCAGGGACGAGCTTACAATGAGCAGTTCTTC. Translated: CASRQGRAYNEQFF.

This chain links TRBV6-1 with TRBJ2-2, with a possible D match to TRBD2 (6 bases). CDR3 length: 16 amino acids. Germline CDR1 MNHNS, CDR2 SASEGT. With 1 base removed from V and 2 bases from J, the gap between germline ends came to 11 bases. CDR3 sequence (DNA): TGTGCCAGCAGTGAAGGCCCGGGGGTTAACACCGGGGAGCTGTTTTTT. Translating it yields CASSEGPGVNTGELFF.

The CDR3 DNA follows: TGTGCCAGCAGCCCTGGCCCGTCAGCGGGAGCGAGGGAGCAGTACTTC. Translating it yields CASSPGPSAGAREQYF. This rearrangement joins TRBV7-2 to TRBJ2-7; 8 bases line up with TRBD2. This CDR3 region has 16 residues. V was pared by 5 bases and J by 7 bases, with 16 bases of the junction left unmatched. Germline CDR1 reads SGHTA; CDR2 reads FQGNSA.

The rearrangement links TRBV10-2 to TRBJ2-3, with D perhaps TRBD2 (6 bases). V lost 0 bases to trimming and J lost 1 base, with 11 bases between them. Germline V gives CDR1 WSHSY, CDR2 SAAADI. The CDR3 length is 16 residues. The CDR3 sequence: CASSESPLARTDTQYF. CDR3 DNA sequence: TGCGCCAGCAGTGAGTCCCCGCTAGCGCGCACAGATACGCAGTATTTT.

The chain recombines TRBV6-4 with TRBJ1-5; 10 nucleotides align to TRBD1. Germline loops: CDR1 MRHNA, CDR2 SNTAGT. The CDR3 loop spans 13 amino acids. V shed 10 bases, J shed 6 bases, and the junction held 6 bases outside the gene matches. The CDR3 DNA sequence: TGTGCCACCCGGACAGGGGGAGGTCAGCCCCAGCATTTT. This codes for CATRTGGGQPQHF.

As to this clone: Additional DNA sequences in this sample encode the identical CDR3. The chain joins TRBV5-1 to TRBJ1-2; no definite D call. CDR3 length: 12 amino acids. V lost 4 bases, J lost 3 bases, and 7 bases lay in between. The germline gives CDR1 SGHRS, CDR2 YFSETQ. This CDR3 is CASSLRDYGYTF. CDR3 nucleotide sequence: TGCGCCAGCAGCCTGAGGGACTATGGCTACACCTTC.

The chain joins TRBV10-3 to TRBJ1-4, with D uncertain. The length of the CDR3 is 14 residues. The V end was cut by 0 bases, the J end by 2 bases, with 4 bases between. Germline loops: CDR1 ENHRY, CDR2 SYGVKD. CDR3 in DNA: TGTGCCATCAGTGAGTCGGGGACTAATGAAAAACTGTTTTTT. Protein: CAISESGTNEKLFF.

The rearrangement uses TRBV5-1 and TRBJ2-5; TRBD2 matches at 13 bases. Trimming at V came to 3 bases and at J to 5 bases, leaving 7 bases not matched to a gene. CDR1 is SGHRS and CDR2 is YFSETQ in the germline V gene. This CDR3 region has 16 residues. The CDR3 DNA reads as TGCGCCAGCAGCTCAGGGACTAGCGGGATGAAGGAGACCCAGTACTTC. Protein: CASSSGTSGMKETQYF.

The chain is built from TRBV19 and TRBJ1-5; no clear D. There are 13 residues in the CDR3. The germline gives CDR1 LNHDA, CDR2 SQIVND (reference sequence). V was pared by 3 bases and J by 6 bases, with 9 bases between. This chain's CDR3 is CASSIRTVQPQHF. In nucleotides, the CDR3 is TGTGCCAGTAGTATCCGGACGGTTCAGCCCCAGCATTTT.

The chain is built from TRBV19 and TRBJ1-2; the D is unclear. Germline lookup yields CDR1 LNHDA and CDR2 SQIVND (reference sequence). V dropped 7 bases and J dropped 5 bases, with 11 bases sitting between them. The CDR3 totals 12 residues. CDR3 in DNA: TGTGCCAGTAATGACCTCGCTTATGGCTACACCTTC. Amino acid sequence: CASNDLAYGYTF.

The genes are TRBV5-4 and TRBJ2-6; D perhaps matches TRBD1 (6 bases). The CDR3 spans 15 residues. Trimming pared 6 bases from V and 0 bases from J, leaving 10 bases between. Germline CDR1 is SGHNT and CDR2 is YYREEE (reference sequence). CDR3 region: CASTGAGSGANVLTF. CDR3 in DNA: TGTGCCAGCACAGGGGCCGGCTCTGGGGCCAACGTCCTGACTTTC.

This clone appeared a few times. The identical CDR3 is also encoded by other nucleotide sequences in the sample. The CDR3 nucleotides read TGTGCCAGCAGTGGGACAGGTGGAAACACCATATATTTT. Protein product: CASSGTGGNTIYF. The V gene is TRBV28, the J gene TRBJ1-3, with 8 bases lining up with TRBD1. Trimming cost V 5 bases and J 3 bases; bases outside gene matches: 0. Germline V lookup: CDR1 MDHEN, CDR2 SYDVKM. This CDR3 has 13 amino acids.

V is TRBV25-1 and J is TRBJ2-7; 8 positions agree with TRBD2. CDR3 length equals 13 residues. V shed 9 bases, J shed 2 bases, and the junction held 6 bases outside the gene matches. Germline V gene lookup returns CDR1 MGHDK and CDR2 SYGVNS. CDR3 coding DNA: TGTGCCAGTAACAGCGGGGGCACCTACGAGCAGTACTTC. Translation: CASNSGGTYEQYF.

The chain couples TRBV9 to TRBJ2-5, with 8 bases lining up with TRBD2. CDR3 length: 13 amino acids. The germline CDR1 and CDR2 sequences are SGDLS and YYNGEE. V dropped 2 bases and J dropped 4; count of bases not matched to a gene: 1. The CDR3 coding sequence is TGTGCCAGCAGCGTGGGACTAGTAGAGACCCAGTACTTC. Translation: CASSVGLVETQYF.

The rearrangement links TRBV30 to TRBJ2-7; 13 bases align to TRBD2. Germline values: CDR1 GTSNPN, CDR2 SVGIG (reference sequence). J was trimmed by 2 bases and V by 3 bases; bases with no gene match: 16. This CDR3 spans 19 amino acids. The CDR3 DNA reads as TGTGCCTGGAGACTAGGGTGGGGGACTAGCGGGAAGCAAGCCTACGAGCAGTACTTC. This gives the protein CAWRLGWGTSGKQAYEQYF.

The rearrangement links TRBV5-1 to TRBJ2-7; TRBD1 or TRBD2 may be the D gene (5 bases each). Germline CDR1 reads SGHRS; CDR2 reads YFSETQ. Trimming removed 4 bases from V and 2 bases from J, with 7 bases in between. There are 12 residues in the CDR3. The CDR3 here is CASSGTTYEQYF. The CDR3 region has the DNA TGCGCCAGCAGCGGGACGACCTACGAGCAGTACTTC.